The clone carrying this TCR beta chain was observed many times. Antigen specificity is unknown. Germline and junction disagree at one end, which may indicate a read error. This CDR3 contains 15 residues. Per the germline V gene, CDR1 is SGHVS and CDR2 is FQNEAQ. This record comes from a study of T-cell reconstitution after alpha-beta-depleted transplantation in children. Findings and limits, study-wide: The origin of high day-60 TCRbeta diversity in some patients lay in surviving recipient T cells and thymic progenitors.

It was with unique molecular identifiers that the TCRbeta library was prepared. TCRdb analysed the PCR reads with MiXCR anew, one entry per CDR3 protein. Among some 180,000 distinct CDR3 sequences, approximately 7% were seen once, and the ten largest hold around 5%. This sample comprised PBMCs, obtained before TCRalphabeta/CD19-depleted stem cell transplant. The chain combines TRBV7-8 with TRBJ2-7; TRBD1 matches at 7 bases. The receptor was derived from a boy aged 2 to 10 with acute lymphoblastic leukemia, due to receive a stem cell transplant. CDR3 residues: CASRLGGPSSYEQYF. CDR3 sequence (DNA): TGTGCCAGCAGATTAGGGGGCCCGAGCTCCTACGAGCAGTACTTC.